The 26 T cell receptor beta chains reported below all come from one sample, sequenced in a study of T cells in women clearing cervical HPV infection. Sequencing used immunoSEQ multiplex PCR; TCRdb keeps in-frame clones, though not all of them. Here the sample table reports 30,000 or so clones. The specimen sequenced was blood buffy coat. These receptors were obtained from a woman between 18 and 70 years old with a cervical HPV16 infection that either progressed to CIN3+ or cleared (not recorded which).

About this clone itself: At one end the junction does not follow the germline gene, possibly because of a read error. Read coverage stops 3 residues before the CDR3 terminus; the germline J gene supplies the remainder. V gene TRBV4-2 combines with J gene TRBJ1-2; unclear D gene. CDR1 and CDR2 (germline): LGHNA, YNFKEQ. This CDR3 region has 15 residues. CDR3 DNA, as far as it was read: TGCGCCAGCAGCGCACAGAGAAACCTTAACTATGGC. Its translation is CASSAQRNLNYG. The complete CDR3 protein is CASSAQRNLNYGYTF.

With regard to this clone: Coverage ceases 3 residues before the CDR3 finishes, and the germline J gene fills in the end. The V call is TRBV7-9, the J call TRBJ2-7, with D possibly called TRBD1 or TRBD2 (6 bases each). This CDR3 spans 14 amino acids. The germline gives CDR1 SEHNR, CDR2 FQNEAQ (reference sequence). The V end lost 4 bases, the J end lost 0 bases, and 10 bases lay between the germline ends. This CDR3 reads CASSWRDTSYEQYF. The DNA read from the CDR3 is TGTGCCAGCAGCTGGAGGGACACCTCCTACGAG. The full variable domain, rest sourced from reference TRBV7-9 and TRBJ2-7, is DTGVSQNPRHKITKRGQNVTFRCDPISEHNRLYWYRQTLGQGPEFLTYFQNEAQLEKSRLLSDRFSAERPKGSFSTLEIQRTEQGDSAMYLCASSWRDTSYEQYFGPGTRLTVT.

Its frequency marks this clone as large. The read terminates 3 residues ahead of where the CDR3 ends, so the germline J gene completes it. The V gene is TRBV20-1, the J gene TRBJ2-7; D is unclear. V was pared by 3 bases and J by 0 bases, with 12 bases between. CDR3 length: 14 amino acids. CDR1 is DFQATT and CDR2 is SNEGSKA in the germline V gene (reference sequence). CDR3 residues: CSASMSESSYEQYF. The DNA read from the CDR3 is TGCAGTGCTAGTATGTCAGAGAGCTCCTACGAG.

Concerning this clone itself: The CDR3 end is not reached by the read, which stops 3 residues before it; the germline J gene fills it in. The chain employs TRBV19 and TRBJ1-1, with a possible D match to TRBD1 (5 bases). The CDR3 is 12 amino acids. The germline CDR1 and CDR2 sequences are LNHDA and SQIVND (reference sequence). CDR3: CASRNQGIEAFF. CDR3 bases read: TGTGCCAGTAGAAACCAGGGAATAGAA. Filled out from reference TRBV19 and TRBJ1-1, the complete variable domain reads DGGITQSPKYLFRKEGQNVTLSCEQNLNHDAMYWYRQDPGQGLRLIYYSQIVNDFQKGDIAEGYSVSREKKESFPLTVTSAQKNPTAFYLCASRNQGIEAFFGQGTRLTVV.

Regarding this clone: The CDR3 is cut off 3 residues early in the read; its end comes from the germline J gene. The chain couples TRBV7-2 to TRBJ2-7, with TRBD2 matching 10 bases. The junction had 7 bases not matched to a gene; V was cut back by 5 bases and J by 3 bases. CDR1 is SGHTA, CDR2 FQGNSA, per germline. The CDR3 is made up of 15 amino acids. Incomplete CDR3 DNA: TGTGCCAGCAGCCAGGGACTAGCGAATATCTACGAG. Protein sequence: CASSQGLANIYE. The whole CDR3 protein is CASSQGLANIYEQYF.

Regarding this clone: A junction boundary mismatches the germline segment, possibly from a read error. The DNA ends 3 residues before the CDR3 does, and the rest of the CDR3 is filled in from the germline J gene. The chain links TRBV20-1 to TRBJ2-7; 7 bases map to TRBD1. CDR3 length: 14 residues. CDR1 is DFQATT, CDR2 SNEGSKA, per germline (reference sequence). The CDR3 DNA, read in part, is TGCAGTGCCAGAGATGACAGGGAGACCTACGAG. Protein: CSARDDRETYE. The entire CDR3 sequence reads CSARDDRETYEQYF.

The sequenced part of the CDR3 DNA is TGTGCCAGCAGCCGAGAGGGGGAA. As protein: CASSREGE. The whole CDR3 sequence is CASSREGEAFF. J is TRBJ1-1 and V is TRBV7-9; tentatively, D is TRBD1 (5 bases). The read is 3 residues too short to cover the CDR3 end, so that end is filled in from the germline J gene. This CDR3 spans 11 amino acids. Germline CDR1 is SEHNR and CDR2 is FQNEAQ (reference sequence).

The CDR3 spells CASSSRLADEQFF. The sequenced part of the CDR3 DNA is TGTGCCAGCAGCTCTAGACTAGCGGATGAG. This sequence joins TRBV7-2 and TRBJ2-1; 9 bases fit TRBD2. The read terminates 3 residues ahead of where the CDR3 ends, so the germline J gene completes it. The CDR3 is 13 residues long. The junction had 3 bases not matched to a gene; V was cut back by 4 bases and J by 8 bases. Germline loops: CDR1 SGHTA, CDR2 FQGNSA. The variable domain in full, with the rest retrieved from reference TRBV7-2 and TRBJ2-1, is GAGVSQSPSNKVTEKGKDVELRCDPISGHTALYWYRQSLGQGLEFLIYFQGNSAPDKSGLPSDRFSAERTGGSVSTLTIQRTQQEDSAVYLCASSSRLADEQFFGPGTRLTVL.

Of note for this clone: The CDR3 extends 3 residues past the end of the read, so its final part is completed from the germline J gene. The V call is TRBV12-5, the J call TRBJ1-5, with TRBD1 identical over 7 bases. After removal of 2 bases from V and 1 base from J, the junction contained 2 bases not matched to a gene. Germline CDR1 reads LGHNT; CDR2 reads FRNRAP. The CDR3 consists of 15 residues. The DNA read from the CDR3 is TGTGCTAGTGGTTTGAAGGGGGCAAGCAATCAGCCC. Amino acids: CASGLKGASNQP. The whole CDR3 reads CASGLKGASNQPQHF.

Points on this clone: The read ends 3 residues early relative to the CDR3; the germline J gene fills the gap. The rearrangement uses TRBV20-1 and TRBJ1-1; a possible D gene is TRBD1 (6 bases). From germline, CDR1 is DFQATT and CDR2 SNEGSKA (reference sequence). V was shortened by 5 bases and J by 2 bases, with 15 bases between the two germline ends. The CDR3 totals 14 residues. This chain's CDR3 is CSARRGSPNTEAFF. Incomplete CDR3 DNA: TGCAGTGCTCGCAGGGGCAGCCCAAACACTGAA.

In regard to this clone: The CDR3 goes on 3 residues after the read ends, and that part is filled in from the germline J gene. V gene TRBV29-1 combines with J gene TRBJ2-6; weak D call: TRBD1 (5 bases). Per the germline V gene, CDR1 is SQVTM and CDR2 is ANQGSEA. The CDR3 spans 13 residues. The ends were cut back, 6 bases at V and 4 bases at J, with 10 bases in the middle. The DNA read from the CDR3 is TGCAGCGTCGGCAGGGTCGGGGCCAACGTC. The encoded protein is CSVGRVGANV. The entire CDR3 sequence reads CSVGRVGANVLTF.

Notes on this clone: The read gets to within 3 residues of the CDR3 end, and the germline J gene fills in the rest. This sequence joins TRBV19 and TRBJ1-1, with 8 bases that match TRBD1. The trim removed 5 bases at V and 4 bases at J, leaving 9 bases unmatched. The CDR3 length is 15 residues. Germline V gene sequence: CDR1 LNHDA, CDR2 SQIVND (reference sequence). The CDR3: CASSSRTGLGTEAFF. The DNA read from the CDR3 is TGTGCCAGTAGTTCGCGGACAGGGTTGGGCACTGAA.

Comments on this clone: The read ends 3 residues before the CDR3 terminus; that terminus is restored from the germline J gene. The V call is TRBV30, the J call TRBJ2-2; possible D gene TRBD2, 6 bases. Germline V gene lookup returns CDR1 GTSNPN and CDR2 SVGIG (reference sequence). V was trimmed by 7 bases and J by 1 base, leaving 16 bases between them. The CDR3 sequence is 15 residues long. Here the CDR3 reads CALSGASVNTGELFF. The part of the CDR3 DNA that was read is TGTGCCTTATCCGGCGCTAGCGTGAACACCGGGGAG.

With respect to this clone: The CDR3 end falls 3 residues outside the read, so it is completed with the germline J gene. V and J are TRBV25-1 and TRBJ2-1; 9 bases match TRBD2. The CDR3 has 17 amino acids. The germline CDR1 and CDR2 sequences are MGHDK and SYGVNS. The V gene end was trimmed by 2 bases and the J gene end by 8 bases; junction bases not matched to a gene: 13. The covered CDR3 bases are TGTGCCAGCAGTGAAACTCGGGCTAGCGGGATAGTGGATGAG. Translated: CASSETRASGIVDE. In full, the CDR3 reads CASSETRASGIVDEQFF.

Turning to this clone: The read is 3 residues too short to cover the CDR3 end, so that end is filled in from the germline J gene. The chain recombines TRBV20-1 with TRBJ1-6, with D perhaps matching TRBD1 (6 bases). Germline CDR1 reads DFQATT; CDR2 reads SNEGSKA (reference sequence). V lost 2 bases and J 11 bases, leaving 16 bases between the germline ends. This CDR3 spans 14 amino acids. The CDR3 bases that were read are TGCAGTGCTAGAACATCGACAGGAGACGCACCC. It translates to CSARTSTGDAP. The CDR3 in its entirety is CSARTSTGDAPLHF.

A note on this clone: The DNA ends 3 residues before the CDR3 does, and the rest of the CDR3 is filled in from the germline J gene. The chain links TRBV5-1 to TRBJ1-1; weak D call: TRBD1 (5 bases). V dropped 0 bases and J dropped 3 bases, with 12 bases sitting between them. The CDR3 spans 15 residues. Germline loops: CDR1 SGHRS, CDR2 YFSETQ. Partial CDR3 DNA: TGCGCCAGCAGCTTGGAGGGCAGGGCGGACACTGAA. Translation gives CASSLEGRADTE. The whole CDR3 reads CASSLEGRADTEAFF.

As for this clone: Its ends do not fully match the called genes, so a read error is possible. The read halts 3 residues ahead of the CDR3 end, with the missing end drawn from the germline J gene. The V call is TRBV4-2, the J call TRBJ1-6, with TRBD1 matching over 9 bases. The CDR3 spans 15 residues. Looked up from germline, CDR1 is LGHNA and CDR2 is YNFKEQ. The CDR3 DNA, read in part, is TGCGCCAGCAGCGAAAGGGACAGGGATAATTCACCC. Translating gives CASSERDRDNSP. In full, the CDR3 reads CASSERDRDNSPLHF.

A note on this clone: The read ends 3 residues shy of where the CDR3 ends; the end is completed using the germline J gene. The V and J genes are TRBV6-2 or TRBV6-3 and TRBJ2-7; D is unresolved. From germline, CDR1 is MNHEY and CDR2 SVGEGT. The CDR3 totals 12 residues. V was pared by 3 bases and J by 2 bases, with 5 bases between. The CDR3 region is CASSYEAYEQYF. CDR3 bases read: TGTGCCAGCAGTTATGAGGCCTACGAG.

Concerning this clone itself: The CDR3 end falls 3 residues outside the read, so it is completed with the germline J gene. The V call is TRBV19, the J call TRBJ1-5, with D hard to call. This CDR3 comprises 13 residues. V gave up 6 bases and J gave up 5 bases, with 11 bases separating them. Germline V CDR1 and CDR2: LNHDA, SQIVND (reference sequence). This chain's CDR3 is CASRNFIDQPQHF. The DNA read from the CDR3 is TGTGCCAGTAGAAATTTCATTGATCAGCCC.

A note on this clone: The CDR3 end lies 3 residues beyond the end of the read and is filled in from the germline J gene. The chain joins TRBV28 to TRBJ1-2; 7 bases are shared with TRBD1. The CDR3 runs to 14 residues. The junction had 4 bases not matched to a gene; V was cut back by 2 bases and J by 4 bases. Germline CDR1 and CDR2: MDHEN and SYDVKM. Incomplete CDR3 DNA: TGTGCCAGCAGTTTACAACAGGGGACCTATGGC. Residues: CASSLQQGTYG. The full CDR3 is CASSLQQGTYGYTF.

Note on this clone: The read ends 3 residues shy of where the CDR3 ends; the end is completed using the germline J gene. This chain joins TRBV19 and TRBJ1-1, with D possibly being TRBD1 (6 bases). Germline CDR1 is LNHDA and CDR2 is SQIVND (reference sequence). The CDR3 is made up of 14 amino acids. The CDR3 is CASSMGGGTKTAFF. The sequenced part of the CDR3 DNA is TGTGCCAGTAGTATGGGTGGGGGCACAAAGACG. Full variable domain (outside the CDR3, taken from reference TRBV19 and TRBJ1-1): DGGITQSPKYLFRKEGQNVTLSCEQNLNHDAMYWYRQDPGQGLRLIYYSQIVNDFQKGDIAEGYSVSREKKESFPLTVTSAQKNPTAFYLCASSMGGGTKTAFFGQGTRLTVV.

As to this clone: The CDR3 is cut off 3 residues early in the read; its end comes from the germline J gene. V gene TRBV7-2 combines with J gene TRBJ1-2, with 7 nucleotides matching TRBD1. The V segment lost 0 bases and the J segment 7 bases; nucleotides outside the gene matches: 2. This CDR3 is built from 13 residues. Germline V gene data show CDR1 as SGHTA and CDR2 as FQGNSA. CDR3 bases read: TGTGCCAGCAGCTTAGCAGGGGGCGGTGGC. This codes for CASSLAGGGG. The whole CDR3 sequence reads CASSLAGGGGYTF.

With regard to this clone: The read stops 3 residues short of the end of the CDR3; the missing end is completed from the germline J gene. The chain combines TRBV7-8 with TRBJ1-6; TRBD1 aligns across 8 bases. J gave up 7 bases and V 5 bases, and 10 bases lay outside the gene matches. The V gene's germline CDR1 is SGHVS and CDR2 FQNEAQ. The CDR3 runs 16 residues. CDR3: CASSTLGQGQNSPLHF. The covered CDR3 bases are TGTGCCAGCAGCACCCTAGGACAGGGCCAAAATTCACCC.

On this clone: The sequenced fragment ends 3 residues before the CDR3 boundary, so the rest is inferred from the germline J gene. The chain recombines TRBV4-2 with TRBJ2-1; 12 nucleotides agree with TRBD2. The germline CDR1 and CDR2 sequences are LGHNA and YNFKEQ. CDR3 length: 17 amino acids. V dropped 1 base and J dropped 8; count of bases not matched to a gene: 9. Incomplete CDR3 DNA: TGTGCCAGCAGCCAAGCCCCCCCTAGCGGGGGGGTAGATGAG. The encoded protein is CASSQAPPSGGVDE. The CDR3 in its entirety is CASSQAPPSGGVDEQFF.

With respect to this clone: The read terminates 3 residues ahead of where the CDR3 ends, so the germline J gene completes it. This sequence joins TRBV7-2 and TRBJ1-1, with D perhaps TRBD1 (6 bases). CDR1 SGHTA and CDR2 FQGNSA come from the germline V gene. Between the trimmed V and J ends, which lost 1 base and 7 bases, there was a span of 10 bases. The CDR3 is made up of 13 amino acids. The CDR3 is CASSLDWGLEAFF. CDR3 DNA, as far as it was read: TGTGCCAGCAGCTTAGATTGGGGGCTTGAA.

With regard to this clone: The read falls 3 residues short of the CDR3 end, and the missing part is taken from the germline J gene. The chain joins TRBV20-1 to TRBJ2-7; weak D call: TRBD1 (6 bases). The CDR3 length is 13 residues. Germline CDR1 reads DFQATT; CDR2 reads SNEGSKA (reference sequence). V was pared by 1 base and J by 3 bases, with 10 bases between. Partial CDR3 DNA: TGCAGTGCTAGAGGTCGGGACAACTACGAG. Translation gives CSARGRDNYE. The full CDR3 sequence reads CSARGRDNYEQYF.